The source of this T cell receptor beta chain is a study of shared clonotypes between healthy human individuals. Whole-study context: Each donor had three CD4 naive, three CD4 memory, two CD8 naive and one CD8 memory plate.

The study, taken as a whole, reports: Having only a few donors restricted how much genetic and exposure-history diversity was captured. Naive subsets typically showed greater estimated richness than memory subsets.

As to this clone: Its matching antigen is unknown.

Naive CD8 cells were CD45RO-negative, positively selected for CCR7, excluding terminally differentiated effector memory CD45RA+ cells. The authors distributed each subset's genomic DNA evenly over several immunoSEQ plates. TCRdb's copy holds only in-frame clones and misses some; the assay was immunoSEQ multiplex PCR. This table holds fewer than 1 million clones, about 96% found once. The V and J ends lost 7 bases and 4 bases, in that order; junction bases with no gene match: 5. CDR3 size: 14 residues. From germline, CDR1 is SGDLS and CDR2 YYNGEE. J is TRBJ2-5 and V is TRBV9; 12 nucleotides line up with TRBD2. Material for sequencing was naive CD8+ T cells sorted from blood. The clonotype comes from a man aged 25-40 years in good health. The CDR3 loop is CASSGTSGLETQYF. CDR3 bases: TGTGCCAGCTCCGGGACTAGCGGGTTAGAGACCCAGTACTTC.